The rows below give T cell receptor beta chains drawn from one sample of a study of identical twins. TCRdb called the 5' RACE reads again in MiXCR, with one record for every CDR3 protein. The data show nearly 900,000 distinct CDR3 sequences, roughly an eighth seen once. The sample was also reused in another study, on yellow fever vaccine responses in identical twins.

The specimen was PBMCs. These receptors came from a young woman in good health. Both conserved end residues are part of each CDR3. The D gene is left open where the match is weak. A clone size is listed for some rows: how often the clone was seen (once, few, many), or a class if it is expanded.

d_call	clone_size	v_call	j_call	cdr3_nt	cdr3_aa
TRBD2	many	TRBV12-3/TRBV12-4	TRBJ2-2	TGTGCCAGCAGTCCGGTAGAAAGCGGGGGGGCCGGGGAGCTGTTTTTT	CASSPVESGGAGELFF
TRBD1	few	TRBV15	TRBJ2-1	TGTGCCACCAGCAGGGGACAGGGGGCGCGCAATGAGCAGTTCTTC	CATSRGQGARNEQFF
NA	NA	TRBV7-3	TRBJ2-7	TGTGCCAGCAGCCCCACAGGGTCTCTGGCCTACGAGCAGTACTTC	CASSPTGSLAYEQYF
TRBD2	NA	TRBV24-1	TRBJ2-3	TGTGCCACCAGTGAGGCGGGGACTAGCTTTTTCACAGATACGCAGTATTTT	CATSEAGTSFFTDTQYF
TRBD2	NA	TRBV7-4	TRBJ2-7	TGTGCCAGCAGCGCTGGGGGCACTGGGACTAGCGGGGCGTATAGTAATGACCCCTACGAGCAGTACTTC	CASSAGGTGTSGAYSNDPYEQYF
TRBD2	few	TRBV6-5	TRBJ2-3	TGTGCCAGCAGTTACTCGAAAGTAGCGGGAGGGGTAGATACGCAGTATTTT	CASSYSKVAGGVDTQYF
NA	NA	TRBV5-1	TRBJ2-1	TGCGCCAGCAGCTTGGTAATGGGGACAATAAACAATGAGCAGTTCTTC	CASSLVMGTINNEQFF
NA	few	TRBV12-3/TRBV12-4	TRBJ1-6	TGTGCCAGCAGGCAGGGTAACTATAATTCACCCCTCCACTTT	CASRQGNYNSPLHF
TRBD1	few	TRBV12-3/TRBV12-4	TRBJ1-6	TGTGCCAGCAGTTTACAGGGGGCGACACCCCTCCACTTT	CASSLQGATPLHF
NA	few	TRBV7-8	TRBJ2-7	TGTGCCAGCAAGCTTCCATACTCCTACGAGCAGTACTTC	CASKLPYSYEQYF
NA	few	TRBV7-9	TRBJ2-3	TGTGCCAGCAGCTTAAACGGGGCCGCAGATACGCAGTATTTT	CASSLNGAADTQYF
TRBD1	many	TRBV20-1	TRBJ2-6	TGCAGTGCCAGACAGGGTGGTTGGGCCAACGTCCTGACTTTC	CSARQGGWANVLTF
TRBD1	few	TRBV6-1	TRBJ2-5	TGTGCCAGCAGCAAGGACAGGCCTACGGGGGAGACCCAGTACTTC	CASSKDRPTGETQYF
NA	few	TRBV29-1	TRBJ1-2	TGCAGCGTTGAGGCTGTAGGGGGATGGGGCTACACCTTC	CSVEAVGGWGYTF
NA	many	TRBV7-9	TRBJ2-5	TGTGCCAGCAGCTTAGTTTGGGAGACCCAGTACTTC	CASSLVWETQYF
NA	NA	TRBV29-1	TRBJ1-1	TGCAGCGTTGGGAGGGTACTGAACACTGAAGCTTTCTTT	CSVGRVLNTEAFF
NA	NA	TRBV6-1	TRBJ2-5	TGTGCCAGCAGTCGAGCGGGCGCGGGCGGGGAGACCCAGTACTTC	CASSRAGAGGETQYF
NA	NA	TRBV4-2	TRBJ1-2	TGTGCCAGCAGCCAAGAGGGGAGGGGCTGGGTCGGCTATGGCTACACCTTC	CASSQEGRGWVGYGYTF
NA	NA	TRBV3-1	TRBJ1-1	TGTGCCAGCAGCCACAATGACAGGTTGTTGTTGAACACTGAAGCTTTCTTT	CASSHNDRLLLNTEAFF
NA	NA	TRBV5-1	TRBJ2-2	TGCGCCAGCACAGGGGACTACCCGACTCCCGGGGAGCTGCTGTTTTTT	CASTGDYPTPGELLFF
TRBD2	NA	TRBV20-1	TRBJ2-2	TGCAGTGCTAGCGGACTAGCGGGAGAGAACACCGGGGAGCTGTTTTTT	CSASGLAGENTGELFF
TRBD1	few	TRBV12-3/TRBV12-4	TRBJ1-5	TGTGCCAGCAGTTTAGGGGGACAGGTTGGCCAGCCCCAGCATTTT	CASSLGGQVGQPQHF
TRBD1	NA	TRBV5-1	TRBJ1-6	TGCGCCAGCAGCTGGGGGACAGGGAGCTCCTATAATTCACCCCTCCACTTT	CASSWGTGSSYNSPLHF
NA	few	TRBV4-1	TRBJ1-5	TGCGCCAGCAGCCAAGTCGGGGCTCAGCCCCAGCATTTT	CASSQVGAQPQHF
NA	many	TRBV7-9	TRBJ2-1	TGTGCCAGCAGCCCCCCGGGCGGATACAATGAGCAGTTCTTC	CASSPPGGYNEQFF
NA	few	TRBV10-3	TRBJ1-3	TGTGCCATCAGTGTCTCAAGATTCTCTGGAAACACCATATATTTT	CAISVSRFSGNTIYF
TRBD1	few	TRBV12-3/TRBV12-4	TRBJ1-2	TGTGCCAGCAGTTACACCTGGGACAGAAACTATGGCTACACCTTC	CASSYTWDRNYGYTF
NA	few	TRBV2	TRBJ2-1	TGTGCCAGCGGGGGTGACTACAATGAGCAGTTCTTC	CASGGDYNEQFF
NA	few	TRBV18	TRBJ1-5	TGTGCCAGCTCAACAGGGTTGAATCAGCCCCAGCATTTT	CASSTGLNQPQHF
TRBD2	few	TRBV28	TRBJ2-3	TGTGCCAGCGCCCCCCCCTGGCTAGCGGGAGGGATTTTAGATACGCAGTATTTT	CASAPPWLAGGILDTQYF
TRBD2	few	TRBV11-2	TRBJ2-1	TGTGCCAGCAGCAAACTAGCGGGGGGGCCCTACAATGAGCAGTTCTTC	CASSKLAGGPYNEQFF
TRBD2	many	TRBV5-6	TRBJ2-3	TGTGCCAGCAGCCGGCGGCTAGCGGCAACAGATACGCAGTATTTT	CASSRRLAATDTQYF
TRBD2	NA	TRBV5-1	TRBJ2-1	TGCGCCAGCAGCTTTGGGACTAGCGGGGGGATCTACAATGAGCAGTTCTTC	CASSFGTSGGIYNEQFF
TRBD1	NA	TRBV20-1	TRBJ2-1	TGCAGTGCATTGGACAGGAGGATTGAGGACGGGGACAATGAGCAGTTCTTC	CSALDRRIEDGDNEQFF
TRBD2	NA	TRBV5-1	TRBJ2-7	TGCGCCAGCAGCAAGGGACTAGCGGGCCCGAGCTCCTACGAGCAGTACTTC	CASSKGLAGPSSYEQYF
NA	few	TRBV15	TRBJ2-3	TGTGCCACCAGCAGAGGAAGGGCAGATACGCAGTATTTT	CATSRGRADTQYF
NA	NA	TRBV20-1	TRBJ2-2	TGCAGTGCCGGGACCATTGGCGGGGAGCTGTTTTTT	CSAGTIGGELFF
TRBD2	NA	TRBV7-2	TRBJ2-7	TGTGCCAGCAGCTACAGACTAGCGGGAACCTACGAGCAGTACTTC	CASSYRLAGTYEQYF
TRBD2	NA	TRBV2	TRBJ2-5	TGTGCCAGCAGTAATCCGGGACTATCTCAGACCCAGTACTTC	CASSNPGLSQTQYF
NA	many	TRBV3-1	TRBJ2-1	TGTGCCAGCAGCCAACTCCCAGGGTCGGATGAGCAGTTCTTC	CASSQLPGSDEQFF
NA	NA	TRBV7-8	TRBJ2-3	TGTGCCAGCAGCTTAGCGGGGGGGCGGGGGACCACAGATACGCAGTATTTT	CASSLAGGRGTTDTQYF
NA	many	TRBV15	TRBJ2-3	TGTGCCACCAGCAGGTCCCCAACGATGGATACGCAGTATTTT	CATSRSPTMDTQYF
NA	many	TRBV21-1	TRBJ2-3	TGTGCCAGCAGCAAAGGGTGTCAGGGGAGAGATACGCAGTATTTT	CASSKGCQGRDTQYF
NA	NA	TRBV27	TRBJ2-1	TGTGCCAGCAGTTCTCTACCTTACAATGAGCAGTTCTTC	CASSSLPYNEQFF
TRBD1	few	TRBV9	TRBJ2-7	TGTGCCAGCAGCGTCTCCGGGACAGGATATGACGAGCAGTACTTC	CASSVSGTGYDEQYF
NA	many	TRBV24-1	TRBJ2-1	TGTGCCACCAGTGATGTGTCACCGGGATCCTACGACAATGAGCAGTTCTTC	CATSDVSPGSYDNEQFF
NA	few	TRBV5-1	TRBJ2-3	TGCGCCAGCAGCTGGGGCAAATACACAGATACGCAGTATTTT	CASSWGKYTDTQYF
TRBD1	many	TRBV7-2	TRBJ1-5	TGTGCCAGCAGCTCACACAGACAGGGGGCGGGTCAGCCCCAGCATTTT	CASSSHRQGAGQPQHF
NA	few	TRBV3-1	TRBJ2-1	TGTGCCAGCAGCCGTATATCTGTTTACAATGAGCAGTTCTTC	CASSRISVYNEQFF
NA	NA	TRBV4-1	TRBJ2-1	TGCGCCAGCAGCCAAGAGGGGGCGGATGAGCAGTTCTTC	CASSQEGADEQFF
TRBD1	NA	TRBV6-1	TRBJ1-2	TGTGCCAGCGGATTGACAGGGGACTATGGCTACACCTTC	CASGLTGDYGYTF
NA	many	TRBV20-1	TRBJ2-7	TGCAGTGCTAGATGGGGGGCGGGAGCAGGGCGCGAGCAGTACTTC	CSARWGAGAGREQYF
NA	NA	TRBV9	TRBJ2-1	TGTGCCAGCAGCGGACCGGGACCCCGATCCTACAATGAGCAGTTCTTC	CASSGPGPRSYNEQFF
NA	few	TRBV5-5	TRBJ2-2	TGTGCCAGCAGTTTCGTTCCCGGGCCAAACACCGGGGAGCTGTTTTTT	CASSFVPGPNTGELFF
NA	few	TRBV2	TRBJ2-5	TGTGCCAGCAGTGACTTTTCCGAGCAAGAGACCCAGTACTTC	CASSDFSEQETQYF
NA	many	TRBV6-4	TRBJ2-3	TGTGCCAGCAGTGAGCAAAGCACAGATACGCAGTATTTT	CASSEQSTDTQYF
NA	few	TRBV5-6	TRBJ2-3	TGTGCCAGCAGCTTTCCGGGCCCAAATACGCAGTATTTT	CASSFPGPNTQYF
NA	few	TRBV6-1	TRBJ2-4	TGTGCCAGCAGCCCACAATTTTTTAGGACCTCCAAAAACATTCAGTACTTC	CASSPQFFRTSKNIQYF
NA	few	TRBV28	TRBJ1-2	TGTGCCAGCATCACCGGGGCTGGAGGCGGCCACACCTTC	CASITGAGGGHTF